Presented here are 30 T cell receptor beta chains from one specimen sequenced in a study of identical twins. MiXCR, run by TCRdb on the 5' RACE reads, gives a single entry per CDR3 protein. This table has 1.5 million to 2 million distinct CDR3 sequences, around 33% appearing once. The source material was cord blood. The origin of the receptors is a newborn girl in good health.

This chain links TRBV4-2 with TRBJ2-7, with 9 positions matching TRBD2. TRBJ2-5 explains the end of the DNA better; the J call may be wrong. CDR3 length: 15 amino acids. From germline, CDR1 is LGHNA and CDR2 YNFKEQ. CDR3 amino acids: CASSQVAGALETQYF. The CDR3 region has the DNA TGTGCCAGCAGCCAAGTAGCGGGAGCGTTGGAGACCCAGTACTTC.

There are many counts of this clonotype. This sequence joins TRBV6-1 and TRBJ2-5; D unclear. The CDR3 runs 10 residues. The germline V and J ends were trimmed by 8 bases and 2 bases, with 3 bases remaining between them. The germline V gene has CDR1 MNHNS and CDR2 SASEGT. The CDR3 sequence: CASQQETQYF. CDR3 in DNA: TGTGCCAGCCAACAAGAGACCCAGTACTTC.

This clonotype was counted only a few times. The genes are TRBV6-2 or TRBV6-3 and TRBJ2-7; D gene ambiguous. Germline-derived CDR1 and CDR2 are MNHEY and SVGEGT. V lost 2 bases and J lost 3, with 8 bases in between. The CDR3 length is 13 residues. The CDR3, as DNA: TGTGCCAGCAGTTACGGACCTCACTACGAGCAGTACTTC. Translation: CASSYGPHYEQYF.

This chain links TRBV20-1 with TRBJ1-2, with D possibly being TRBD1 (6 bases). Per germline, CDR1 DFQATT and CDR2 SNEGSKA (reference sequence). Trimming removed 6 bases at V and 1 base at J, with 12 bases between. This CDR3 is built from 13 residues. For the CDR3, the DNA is TGCAGTGCAGAGGACAGTTTTAACTATGGCTACACCTTC. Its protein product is CSAEDSFNYGYTF.

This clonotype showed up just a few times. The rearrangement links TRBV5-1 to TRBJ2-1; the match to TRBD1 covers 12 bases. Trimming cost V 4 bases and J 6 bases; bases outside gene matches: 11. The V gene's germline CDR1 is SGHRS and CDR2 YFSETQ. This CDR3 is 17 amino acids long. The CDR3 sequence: CASSPGQGAQSRNEQFF. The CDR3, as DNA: TGCGCCAGCAGCCCGGGACAGGGGGCGCAATCGCGCAATGAGCAGTTCTTC.

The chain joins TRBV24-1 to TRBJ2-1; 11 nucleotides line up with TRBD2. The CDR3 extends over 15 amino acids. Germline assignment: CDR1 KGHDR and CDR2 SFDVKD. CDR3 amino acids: CASGEETSGISEQFF. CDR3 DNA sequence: TGTGCTTCCGGCGAAGAGACTAGCGGGATTAGTGAGCAGTTCTTC.

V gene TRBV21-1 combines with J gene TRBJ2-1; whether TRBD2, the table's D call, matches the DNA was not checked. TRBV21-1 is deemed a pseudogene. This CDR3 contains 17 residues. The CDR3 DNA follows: TGTGCCAGCATCCCACCACCCCGGACTAGCGGTATTAAGGAGCAGTTCTTC. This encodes CASIPPPRTSGIKEQFF.

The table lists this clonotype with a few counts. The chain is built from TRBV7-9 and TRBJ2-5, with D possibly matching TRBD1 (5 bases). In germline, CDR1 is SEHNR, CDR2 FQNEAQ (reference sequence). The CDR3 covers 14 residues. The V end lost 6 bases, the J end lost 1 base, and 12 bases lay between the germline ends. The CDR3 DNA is TGTGCCAGCAGTAGGACAAGCCTCCAAGAGACCCAGTACTTC. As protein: CASSRTSLQETQYF.

The CDR3 is CAWSTVLNTEAFF. Written as DNA, the CDR3 is TGTGCCTGGAGTACCGTTCTTAACACTGAAGCTTTCTTT. The V gene is TRBV30, the J gene TRBJ1-1; D is unresolved. The CDR3 has 13 amino acids. Trimming cost V 2 bases and J 2 bases, with 9 bases left between them. Germline loops: CDR1 GTSNPN, CDR2 SVGIG (reference sequence).

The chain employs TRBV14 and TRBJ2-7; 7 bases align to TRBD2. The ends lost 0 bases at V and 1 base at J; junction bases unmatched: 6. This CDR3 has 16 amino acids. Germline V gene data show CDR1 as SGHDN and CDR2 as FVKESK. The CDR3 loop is CASSQDAGVLSYEQYF. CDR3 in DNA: TGTGCCAGCAGCCAAGACGCGGGGGTCCTATCCTACGAGCAGTACTTC.

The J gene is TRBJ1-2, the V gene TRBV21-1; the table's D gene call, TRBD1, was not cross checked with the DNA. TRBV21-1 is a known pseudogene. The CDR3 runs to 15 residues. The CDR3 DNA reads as TGTGCCAGCAGCAAAAAGGGACAGGGGCGAGTTGGCTACACCTTC. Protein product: CASSKKGQGRVGYTF.

The CDR3 reads CSAQDSYEKLFF. The CDR3 DNA reads as TGCAGTGCTCAGGACAGCTATGAAAAACTGTTTTTT. This chain uses TRBV20-1 with TRBJ1-4, with D tentatively TRBD1 (6 bases). From germline, CDR1 is DFQATT and CDR2 SNEGSKA (reference sequence). The CDR3 runs to 12 residues. Trimming shortened V by 5 bases and J by 6 bases, and 10 bases separated the two germline ends.

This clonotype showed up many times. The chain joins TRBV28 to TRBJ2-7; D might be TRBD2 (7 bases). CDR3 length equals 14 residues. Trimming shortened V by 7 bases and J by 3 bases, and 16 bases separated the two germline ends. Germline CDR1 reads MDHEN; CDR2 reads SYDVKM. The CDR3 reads CASTETGGGYEQYF. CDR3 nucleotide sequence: TGTGCCAGCACCGAGACAGGCGGGGGCTACGAGCAGTACTTC.

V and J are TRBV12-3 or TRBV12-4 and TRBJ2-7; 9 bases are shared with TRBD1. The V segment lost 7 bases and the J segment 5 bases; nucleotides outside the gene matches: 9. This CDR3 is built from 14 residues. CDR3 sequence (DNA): TGTGCCAGCACCAAAGGACAGGGGAGAGACGAGCAGTACTTC. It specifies CASTKGQGRDEQYF.

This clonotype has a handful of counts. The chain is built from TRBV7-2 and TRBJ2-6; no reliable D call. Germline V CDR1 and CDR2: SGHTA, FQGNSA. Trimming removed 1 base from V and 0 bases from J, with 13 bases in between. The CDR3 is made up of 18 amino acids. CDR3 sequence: CASSLVPVISSGANVLTF. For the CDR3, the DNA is TGTGCCAGCAGCTTAGTCCCGGTCATCAGCTCTGGGGCCAACGTCCTGACTTTC.

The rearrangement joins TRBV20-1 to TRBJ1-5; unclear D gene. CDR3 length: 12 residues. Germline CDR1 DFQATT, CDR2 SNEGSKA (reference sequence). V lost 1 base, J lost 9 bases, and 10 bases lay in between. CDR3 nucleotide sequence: TGCAGTGCTAGAGGCGCATATCGGCCCCAGCATTTT. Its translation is CSARGAYRPQHF.

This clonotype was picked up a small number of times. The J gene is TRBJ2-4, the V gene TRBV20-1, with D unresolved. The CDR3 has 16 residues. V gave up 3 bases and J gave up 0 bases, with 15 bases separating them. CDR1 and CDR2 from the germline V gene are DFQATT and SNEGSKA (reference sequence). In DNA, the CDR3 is TGCAGTGCTAGTCTTAAGCGTACCCTAGCCAAAAACATTCAGTACTTC. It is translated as CSASLKRTLAKNIQYF.

CDR3 sequence reads: CASSLVGGGDSYEQYF. CDR3 DNA sequence: TGTGCCAGCAGCTTAGTAGGTGGCGGAGACTCCTACGAGCAGTACTTC. The V call is TRBV7-2, the J call TRBJ2-7; D call uncertain. V shed 1 base and J shed 0 bases, with 13 bases lying between them. The length of the CDR3 is 16 residues. The germline gives CDR1 SGHTA, CDR2 FQGNSA.

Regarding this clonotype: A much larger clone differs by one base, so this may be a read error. The CDR3 DNA reads TGTGCCAGCAACTCCCTCTCCGGGACTCGCTACTATGGCTACACCTTC. Amino acids: CASNSLSGTRYYGYTF. The chain uses TRBV11-2 and TRBJ1-2; D is perhaps TRBD1 (5 bases). V shed 7 bases and J shed 3 bases, with 21 bases lying between them. The germline CDR1 and CDR2 sequences are SGHAT and FQNNGV. The CDR3 length is 16 residues. The variable domain in full, with the rest retrieved from reference TRBV11-2 and TRBJ1-2, is EAGVAQSPRYKIIEKRQSVAFWCNPISGHATLYWYQQILGQGPKLLIQFQNNGVVDDSQLPKDRFSAERLKGVDSTLKIQPAKLEDSAVYLCASNSLSGTRYYGYTFGSGTRLTVV.

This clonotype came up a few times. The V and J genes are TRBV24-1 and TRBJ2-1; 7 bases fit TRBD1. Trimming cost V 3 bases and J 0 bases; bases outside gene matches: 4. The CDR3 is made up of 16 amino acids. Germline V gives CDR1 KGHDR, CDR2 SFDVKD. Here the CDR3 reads CATSDRQGYSYNEQFF. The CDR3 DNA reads TGTGCCACCAGTGATCGACAGGGTTACTCCTACAATGAGCAGTTCTTC.

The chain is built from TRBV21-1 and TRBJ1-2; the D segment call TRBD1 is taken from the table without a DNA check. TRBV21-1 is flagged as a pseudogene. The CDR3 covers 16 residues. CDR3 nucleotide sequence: TGTGCCAGCAGCAAAGCGGGGAGACAGGGGCTCTATGGCTACACCTTC. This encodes CASSKAGRQGLYGYTF.

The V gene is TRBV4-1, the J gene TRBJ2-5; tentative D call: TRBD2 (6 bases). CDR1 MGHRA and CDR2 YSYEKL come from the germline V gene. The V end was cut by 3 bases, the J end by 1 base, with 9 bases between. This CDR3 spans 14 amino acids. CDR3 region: CASSHQGGQETQYF. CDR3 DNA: TGCGCCAGCAGCCACCAGGGAGGCCAAGAGACCCAGTACTTC.

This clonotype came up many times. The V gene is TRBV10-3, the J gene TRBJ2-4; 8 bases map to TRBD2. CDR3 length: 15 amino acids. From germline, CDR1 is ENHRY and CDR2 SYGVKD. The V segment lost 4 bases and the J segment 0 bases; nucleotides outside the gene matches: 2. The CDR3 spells CAISAGGKAKNIQYF. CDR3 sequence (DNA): TGTGCCATCAGTGCGGGGGGGAAAGCCAAAAACATTCAGTACTTC.

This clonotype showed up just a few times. CDR3 coding DNA: TGTGCCAGCAGCCAACTAGCGGGAGGGTACAATGAGCAGTACTTC. Amino acid sequence: CASSQLAGGYNEQYF. The chain uses TRBV4-2 and TRBJ2-5; 12 bases line up with TRBD2. The CDR3 runs 15 residues. Unmatched junction bases numbered 9, after V lost 2 bases and J lost 11 bases. CDR1 LGHNA and CDR2 YNFKEQ come from the germline V gene.

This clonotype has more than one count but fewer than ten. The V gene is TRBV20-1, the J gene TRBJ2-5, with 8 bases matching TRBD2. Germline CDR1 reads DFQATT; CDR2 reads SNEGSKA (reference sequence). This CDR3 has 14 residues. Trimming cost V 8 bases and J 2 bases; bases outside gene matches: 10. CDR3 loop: CSSLQRGRQETQYF. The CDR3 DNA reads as TGCAGTTCACTACAGCGGGGGAGGCAAGAGACCCAGTACTTC.

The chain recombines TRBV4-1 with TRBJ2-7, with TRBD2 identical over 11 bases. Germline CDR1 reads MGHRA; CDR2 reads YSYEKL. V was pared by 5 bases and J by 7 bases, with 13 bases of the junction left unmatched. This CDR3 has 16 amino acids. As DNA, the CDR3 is TGCGCCAGCAGCGAATTTCCGGGACTAGCGGAAAATGAGCAGTACTTC. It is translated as CASSEFPGLAENEQYF.

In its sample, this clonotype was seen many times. The CDR3 DNA is TGCAGCGTTGAATATCCAACAAAGCAAGACTATGGCTACACCTTC. It encodes CSVEYPTKQDYGYTF. The chain uses TRBV29-1 and TRBJ1-2; no clear D gene. V was pared by 2 bases and J by 3 bases, with 16 bases between. The CDR3 sequence is 15 residues long. CDR1 and CDR2 (germline): SQVTM, ANQGSEA. The complete variable domain, with remaining parts taken from reference TRBV29-1 and TRBJ1-2, reads SAVISQKPSRDICQRGTSLTIQCQVDSQVTMMFWYRQQPGQSLTLIATANQGSEATYESGFVIDKFPISRPNLTFSTLTVSNMSPEDSSIYLCSVEYPTKQDYGYTFGSGTRLTVV.

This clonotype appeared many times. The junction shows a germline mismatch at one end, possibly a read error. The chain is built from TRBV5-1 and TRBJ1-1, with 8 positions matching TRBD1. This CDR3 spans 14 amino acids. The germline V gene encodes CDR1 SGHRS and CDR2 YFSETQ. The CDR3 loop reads CASSFGQGRTEAFF. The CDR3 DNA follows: TGTGCCAGCAGCTTCGGACAGGGAAGAACTGAAGCTTTCTTT.

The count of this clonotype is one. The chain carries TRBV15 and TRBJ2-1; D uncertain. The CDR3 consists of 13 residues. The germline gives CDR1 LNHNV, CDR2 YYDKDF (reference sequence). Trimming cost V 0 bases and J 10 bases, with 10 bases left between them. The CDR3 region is CATSRDRVLEQFF. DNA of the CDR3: TGTGCCACCAGCAGAGATAGGGTTCTAGAGCAGTTCTTC.

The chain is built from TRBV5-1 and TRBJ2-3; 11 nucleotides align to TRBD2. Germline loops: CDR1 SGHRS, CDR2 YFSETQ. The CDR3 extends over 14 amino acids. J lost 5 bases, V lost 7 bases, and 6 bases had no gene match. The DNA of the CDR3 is TGCGCCAGCCATAGCGGGGGGGCGAGAGATACGCAGTATTTT. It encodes CASHSGGARDTQYF.